This T cell receptor beta chain was recorded in a study of sequential checkpoint blockade in melanoma. Only in-frame clones appear in the TCRdb table, and some are missing; sequencing was by immunoSEQ multiplex PCR. The sample contains tens of thousands of clones, roughly 86% of which appear only once. Treatment specified: randomized to nivolumab then ipilimumab (arm A) or the reverse (arm B). None of the patients previously received DNA-damaging chemotherapy. From thawed PBMCs, live CD3+CD8+ cells negative for CD19 and CD56 were sorted. V shed 6 bases and J shed 3 bases, with 21 bases lying between them. The CDR3 is 16 amino acids. Germline-derived CDR1 and CDR2 are SGHDT and YYEEEE.

The sequencing used CD8+ T cells sorted from blood (inferred from file names), collected from a patient given nivolumab and ipilimumab in sequence. The chain couples TRBV5-6 to TRBJ1-1; tentative D call: TRBD1 (5 bases). This TCR was recovered from a human donor with melanoma. CDR3 nucleotide sequence: TGTGCCAGCAACTCCCCCCCGGGGGGAGTTGACACTGAAGCTTTCTTT. Residues: CASNSPPGGVDTEAFF. Full variable domain (missing parts from reference TRBV5-6 and TRBJ1-1): DAGVTQSPTHLIKTRGQQVTLRCSPKSGHDTVSWYQQALGQGPQFIFQYYEEEERQRGNFPDRFSGHQFPNYSSELNVNALLLGDSALYLCASNSPPGGVDTEAFFGQGTRLTVV.